The rows below give T cell receptor beta chains drawn from one sample of a study of blood T cells in healthy people across ages. TCRdb redid the calling of the 5' RACE reads with MiXCR, one entry per CDR3 protein. The sample shows over 950,000 distinct CDR3 sequences, about 51% of them seen only once. Sequenced material: blood. These receptor sequences come from a woman aged 55 to 70 in good health. CDR3s leave out the opening cysteine and the closing phenylalanine or tryptophan.

TRBV12-3/TRBV12-4	TRBJ2-7	ASGSDRLRYEQY
TRBV7-9	TRBJ2-3	ASSLGQTINTDTQY
TRBV20-1	TRBJ2-1	SARRGGRQF
TRBV2	TRBJ1-6	ASSGTSSPLH
TRBV7-2	TRBJ2-5	ASSLEGRGWETQY
TRBV28	TRBJ2-6	ASSLPGISGANVLT
TRBV24-1	.	ATSGKGLAAHEQY
TRBV4-1	TRBJ2-7	ASSHTLGVLSYEQY
TRBV20-1	.	SASLFSTSGSGEQY
TRBV27	TRBJ2-5	ASSPMNNQETQY
TRBV12-3/TRBV12-4	TRBJ2-1	ASSFGLLGYNEQF
TRBV30	TRBJ1-2	AWSVWANGYT